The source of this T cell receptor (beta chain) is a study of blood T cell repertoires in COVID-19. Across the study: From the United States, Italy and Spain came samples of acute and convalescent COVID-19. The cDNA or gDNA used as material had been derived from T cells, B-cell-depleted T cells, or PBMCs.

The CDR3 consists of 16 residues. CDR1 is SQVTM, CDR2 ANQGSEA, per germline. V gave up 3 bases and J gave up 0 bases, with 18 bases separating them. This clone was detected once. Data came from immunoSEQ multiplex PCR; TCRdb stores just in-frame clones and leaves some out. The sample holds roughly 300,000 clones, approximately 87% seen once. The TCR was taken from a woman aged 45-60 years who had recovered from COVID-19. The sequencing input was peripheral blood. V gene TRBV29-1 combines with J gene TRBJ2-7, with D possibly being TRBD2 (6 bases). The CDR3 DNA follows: TGCAGCGTTGAGTTGATGTATGGGGGGACCTCCTACGAGCAGTACTTC. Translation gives CSVELMYGGTSYEQYF.